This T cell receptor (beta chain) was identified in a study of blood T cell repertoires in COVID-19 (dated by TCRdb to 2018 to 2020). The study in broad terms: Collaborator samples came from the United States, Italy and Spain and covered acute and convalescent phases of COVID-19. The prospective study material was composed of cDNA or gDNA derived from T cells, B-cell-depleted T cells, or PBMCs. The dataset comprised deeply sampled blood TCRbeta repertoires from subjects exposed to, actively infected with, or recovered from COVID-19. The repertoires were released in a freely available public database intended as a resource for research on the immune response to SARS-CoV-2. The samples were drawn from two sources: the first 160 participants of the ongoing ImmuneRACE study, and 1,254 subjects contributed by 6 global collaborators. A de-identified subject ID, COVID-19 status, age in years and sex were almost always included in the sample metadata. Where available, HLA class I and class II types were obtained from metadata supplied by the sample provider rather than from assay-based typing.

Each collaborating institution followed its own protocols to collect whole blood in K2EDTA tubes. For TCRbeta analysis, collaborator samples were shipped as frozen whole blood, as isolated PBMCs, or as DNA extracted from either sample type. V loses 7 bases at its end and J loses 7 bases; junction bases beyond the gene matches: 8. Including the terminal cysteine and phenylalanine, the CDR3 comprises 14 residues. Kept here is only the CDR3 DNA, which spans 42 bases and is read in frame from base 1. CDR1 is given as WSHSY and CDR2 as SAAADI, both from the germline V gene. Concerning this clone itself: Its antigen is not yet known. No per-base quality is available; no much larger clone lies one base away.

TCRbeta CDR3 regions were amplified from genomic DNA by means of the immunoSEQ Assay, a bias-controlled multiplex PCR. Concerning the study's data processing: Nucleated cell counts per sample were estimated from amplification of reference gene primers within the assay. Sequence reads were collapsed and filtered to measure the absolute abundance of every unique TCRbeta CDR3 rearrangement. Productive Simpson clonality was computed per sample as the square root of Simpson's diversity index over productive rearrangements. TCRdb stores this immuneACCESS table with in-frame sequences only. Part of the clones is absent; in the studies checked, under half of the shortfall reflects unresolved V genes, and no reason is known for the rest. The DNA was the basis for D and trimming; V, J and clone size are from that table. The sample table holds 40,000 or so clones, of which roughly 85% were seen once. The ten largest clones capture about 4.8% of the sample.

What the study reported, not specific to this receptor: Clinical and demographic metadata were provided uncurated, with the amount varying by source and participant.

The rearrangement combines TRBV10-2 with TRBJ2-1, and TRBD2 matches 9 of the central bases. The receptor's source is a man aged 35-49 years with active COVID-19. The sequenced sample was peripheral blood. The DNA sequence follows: TGCGCCAGCACGGGAACTAGCGGGTGGAATGAGCAGTTCTTC. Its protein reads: CASTGTSGWNEQFF.